This TCR beta chain originates from a study of blood T cells in healthy people across ages. General study points: A strong correlation was found between TCR beta diversity and the percentage of naive T cells. The lack of PBMC sorting stopped any conclusive naive versus antigen-experienced comparison. Expanded clonotype changes were possibly confounded by unknown donor CMV status.

With respect to this clonotype: Its cognate antigen is unknown. Given a much more abundant clone one base away, this may be a read error.

Through a sample-barcoded 5' primer and a J-beta primer mix, a second PCR was run for about 7 to 12 cycles. TCRdb called the 5' RACE reads again in MiXCR, with one record for every CDR3 protein. Of about 1.6 million distinct CDR3 sequences in the sample, roughly 30% are singletons; the top ten hold approximately 10%. Germline lookup yields CDR1 MGHRA and CDR2 YSYEKL. This CDR3 region has 16 residues. The sequencing input was blood. This chain uses TRBV4-1 with TRBJ2-5, with 14 bases that match TRBD2. This receptor was identified in a woman in her twenties or thirties in good health. Written as DNA, the CDR3 is TGCGCCAGAAGCCGACTCGGACTAGCGGGAGGAGAGACCCAGTACTTC. Translated, it gives CARSRLGLAGGETQYF.